This TCR beta chain was profiled in a study of CD4 T cells in relation to SARS-CoV-2 and coronaviruses. Data came from immunoSEQ multiplex PCR; TCRdb stores just in-frame clones and leaves some out. The sample includes just under 20,000 clones, almost 75% seen only once; the top ten take 20% to 25%. After removal of 5 bases from V and 7 bases from J, the junction contained 5 bases not matched to a gene. From germline, CDR1 is SGHTA and CDR2 FQGNSA. The CDR3 spans 14 residues. The sample holds a few counts of this clone. Its antigen is still unknown. CD4+ T cells from unexposed donors were obtained before the COVID-19 pandemic (2011-2018). The cells were cultured for roughly 11 days before CD4+ T cells were isolated.

Sequencing was performed on CD4+ T cells from PBMCs, cultured in vitro. The clonotype comes from a human donor in good health. The chain joins TRBV7-2 to TRBJ1-4; the match to TRBD1 covers 9 bases. The CDR3 DNA reads as TGTGCCAGCAGCCGCGACAGGGGGGGTGAAAAACTGTTTTTT. Its protein product is CASSRDRGGEKLFF. The variable domain in full, with the rest retrieved from reference TRBV7-2 and TRBJ1-4, is GAGVSQSPSNKVTEKGKDVELRCDPISGHTALYWYRQSLGQGLEFLIYFQGNSAPDKSGLPSDRFSAERTGGSVSTLTIQRTQQEDSAVYLCASSRDRGGEKLFFGSGTQLSVL.